This TCR beta chain came from a study of blood T cells in healthy people across ages (dated by TCRdb to between 2014 and 2016). For context, the study as a whole: Template switching captured roughly one uniquely barcoded TCR beta cDNA molecule per two T cells in model experiments. To track age-related changes in TCR beta repertoire diversity, the study relied on deep sequencing normalized with unique cDNA molecular identifiers. Four age groups were formed from the donors: young (average approximately 15 years), middle-aged (approximately 40), aged (approximately 60) and long-lived (around 80). To avoid experimental bias, donors of different ages were spread randomly across the sequencing lanes. The study analyzed two additional independent replicas of 1 million unique cDNA reads from the same blood draw for two donors, one aged 18 to 29 and one aged 80 or older. Study-wide conclusions, independent of this receptor: Because profiling used bulk unsorted PBMCs, naive and antigen-experienced compartments could not be compared conclusively. The long-lived group showed more naive CD4+ T cells, fewer expanded clones and increased TCR diversity than the aged group, suggesting age selection. Because the CMV infection status of the donors was unknown, age-related changes in expanded clonotypes may potentially have been confounded. Observed TCR beta diversity per million T cells fell roughly linearly with age, and a significant reduction was already apparent by age approximately 40. Estimates of total diversity from one million sequenced T cells were regarded as lower bounds and underestimates. A strong correlation was found between observed TCR beta diversity and the percentage of naive T cells measured by flow cytometry.

Library preparation employed 5' RACE. TCRdb names Illumina HiSeq 2500 as the instrument used. A second about 7 to 12 cycle PCR used a sample-barcoded 5' primer and a J-beta primer mix. A template-switch 5' adaptor carrying 12 random nucleotides introduced a unique molecular identifier onto each TCR beta cDNA molecule. Each sample yielded at least 3 million CDR3-containing paired-end reads. First-strand cDNA synthesis was performed from all RNA using the Mint cDNA synthesis kit, with priming by a TRBC-specific oligonucleotide. Following uracil-DNA glycosylase treatment, a first 18-cycle PCR with universal primers M1SS and BC2_uni_R was performed on all cDNA. Per the original workflow: For normalization, 1 million high-quality reads, each with a distinct molecular identifier, were randomly selected from each sample. Reads with shared molecular identifiers were discarded instead of being binned into consensus sequences. MiTCR, with a Q25 quality threshold and the strictest error-elimination algorithm, was used for CDR3 identification, clonotype clustering and error correction. A nonparametric unseen species model with Euler transformation was used to estimate lower-bound total TCR beta diversity. TCRdb reprocessing: public reads trimmed at Q25 with fastp, clones called with MiXCR, in-frame beta chains kept. Each CDR3 protein appears once, grouped with its most common genes and DNA. The V and J calls were determined by TCRdb, not by the authors. This sample is represented by 750,000 to 950,000 distinct CDR3 sequences; 53% of them were singletons. In total, the top ten clones hold around 41% of the sample.

Taken from cysteine to phenylalanine, the CDR3 has 18 residues. Only the CDR3 DNA is retained, 54 bases long and in frame from the first base. Trimming leaves V shorter by 1 base and J shorter by 0 bases, with the junction holding 8 bases beyond the gene matches. Reading the germline V gene gives CDR1 KGHDR and CDR2 SFDVKD. As to this clonotype: The antigen it recognizes is unknown. Base quality data are lacking; no much larger clone is found one base away.

The donors were a few dozen Caucasian individuals from Russia, aged roughly 6 to 100 years, who were systemically healthy. About 9.6 milliliters of peripheral blood were collected from each donor into EDTA-treated Vacutainer tubes. Ficoll-Paque density-gradient centrifugation was used to isolate PBMCs, with at least 6.5 million per sample. Total RNA, at least 5.5 micrograms per sample, was extracted from PBMCs with Trizol reagent. For every donor, an aliquot of PBMCs went through flow cytometry to measure the percentages of naive CD45RAhigh/CD27high T cells. The sequence is built from TRBV24-1 and TRBJ2-3; the junction holds 8 bases that match TRBD2. This TCR came from an older man in good health. The sequenced sample consisted of blood. The CDR3: CATSDFGSSGRSTDTQYF. The DNA reads TGTGCCACCAGTGATTTTGGGTCCAGCGGGAGAAGCACAGATACGCAGTATTTT.